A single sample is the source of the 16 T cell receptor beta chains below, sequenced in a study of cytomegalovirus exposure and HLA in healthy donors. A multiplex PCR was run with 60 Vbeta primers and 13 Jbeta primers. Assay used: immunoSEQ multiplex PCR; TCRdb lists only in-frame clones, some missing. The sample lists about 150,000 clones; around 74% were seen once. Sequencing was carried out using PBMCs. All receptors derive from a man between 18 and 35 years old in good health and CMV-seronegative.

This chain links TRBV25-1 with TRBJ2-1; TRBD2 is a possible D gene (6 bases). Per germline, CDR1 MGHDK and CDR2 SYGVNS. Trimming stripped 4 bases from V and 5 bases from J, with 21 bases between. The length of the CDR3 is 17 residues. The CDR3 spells CASSGYPGVGAHNEQFF. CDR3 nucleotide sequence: TGTGCCAGCAGTGGCTATCCGGGAGTCGGAGCACACAATGAGCAGTTCTTC.

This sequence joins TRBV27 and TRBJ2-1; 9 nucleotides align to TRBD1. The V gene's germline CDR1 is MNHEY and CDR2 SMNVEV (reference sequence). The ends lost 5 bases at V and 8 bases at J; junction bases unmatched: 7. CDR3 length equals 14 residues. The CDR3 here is CASSLGTGGYEQFF. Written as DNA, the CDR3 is TGTGCCAGCAGTCTCGGTACAGGGGGCTATGAGCAGTTCTTC.

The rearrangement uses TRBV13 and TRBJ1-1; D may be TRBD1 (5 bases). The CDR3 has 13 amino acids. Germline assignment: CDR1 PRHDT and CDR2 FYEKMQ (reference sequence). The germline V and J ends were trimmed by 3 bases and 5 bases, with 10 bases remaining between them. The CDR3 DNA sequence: TGTGCCAGCAGCTTGGGCCAGGGAACTGAAGCTTTCTTT. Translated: CASSLGQGTEAFF.

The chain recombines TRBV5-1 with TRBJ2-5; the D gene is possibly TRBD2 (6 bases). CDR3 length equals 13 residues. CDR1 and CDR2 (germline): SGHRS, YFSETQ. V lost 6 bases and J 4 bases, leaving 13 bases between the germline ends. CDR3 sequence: CASMAQGGETQYF. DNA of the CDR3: TGCGCCAGCATGGCCCAGGGAGGAGAGACCCAGTACTTC.

DNA for the CDR3: TGTGCCTGGAGTGCACTAGTTCTGCGGGAAAAACTGTTTTTT. Encoded protein: CAWSALVLREKLFF. This rearrangement joins TRBV30 to TRBJ1-4, with unresolved D. Trimming removed 1 base from V and 8 bases from J, with 14 bases in between. The germline V gene has CDR1 GTSNPN and CDR2 SVGIG (reference sequence). The CDR3 consists of 14 residues.

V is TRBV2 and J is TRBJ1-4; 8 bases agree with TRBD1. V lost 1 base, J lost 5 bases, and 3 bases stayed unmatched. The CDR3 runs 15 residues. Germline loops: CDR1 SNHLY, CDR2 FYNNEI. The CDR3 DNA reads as TGTGCCAGCAGTGAAGAAGGACAGGGAAATGAAAAACTGTTTTTT. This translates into CASSEEGQGNEKLFF.

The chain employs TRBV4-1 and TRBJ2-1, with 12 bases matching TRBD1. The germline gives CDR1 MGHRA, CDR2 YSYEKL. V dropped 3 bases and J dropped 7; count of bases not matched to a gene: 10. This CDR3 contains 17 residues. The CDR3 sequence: CASSQRPGTGGGNEQFF. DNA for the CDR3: TGCGCCAGCAGCCAGCGCCCCGGGACAGGGGGCGGGAATGAGCAGTTCTTC.

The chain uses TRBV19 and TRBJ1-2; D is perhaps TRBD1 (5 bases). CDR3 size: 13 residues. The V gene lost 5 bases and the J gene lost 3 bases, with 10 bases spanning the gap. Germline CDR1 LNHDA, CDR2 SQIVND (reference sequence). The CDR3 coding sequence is TGTGCCAGTAGTCGTGGGGGGGACTATGGCTACACCTTC. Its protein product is CASSRGGDYGYTF.

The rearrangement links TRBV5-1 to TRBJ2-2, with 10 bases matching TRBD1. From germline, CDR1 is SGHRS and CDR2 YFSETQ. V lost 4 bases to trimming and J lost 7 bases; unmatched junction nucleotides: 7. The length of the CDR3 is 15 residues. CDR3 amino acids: CASSMDRGSNGELFF. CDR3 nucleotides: TGCGCCAGCAGCATGGACAGGGGGTCGAACGGGGAGCTGTTTTTT.

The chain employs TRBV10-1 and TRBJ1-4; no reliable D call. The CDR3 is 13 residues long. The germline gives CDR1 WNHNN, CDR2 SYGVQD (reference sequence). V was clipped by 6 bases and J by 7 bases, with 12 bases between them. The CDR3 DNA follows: TGCGCCAGCAGCCGGGATTACCGTGAAAAACTGTTTTTT. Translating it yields CASSRDYREKLFF.

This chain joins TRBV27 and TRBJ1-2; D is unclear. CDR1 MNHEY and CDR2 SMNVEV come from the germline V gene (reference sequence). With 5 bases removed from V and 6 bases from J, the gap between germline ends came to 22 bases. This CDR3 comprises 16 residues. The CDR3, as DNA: TGTGCCAGCAGTACCCAGCGTGAGCAGCCCAAGGATGGCTACACCTTC. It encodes CASSTQREQPKDGYTF.

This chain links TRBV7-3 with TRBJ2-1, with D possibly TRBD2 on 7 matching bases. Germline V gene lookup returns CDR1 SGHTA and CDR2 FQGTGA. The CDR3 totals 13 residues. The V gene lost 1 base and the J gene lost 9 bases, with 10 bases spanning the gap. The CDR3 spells CASSLRGGREQFF. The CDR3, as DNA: TGTGCCAGCAGCTTAAGGGGGGGCCGTGAGCAGTTCTTC. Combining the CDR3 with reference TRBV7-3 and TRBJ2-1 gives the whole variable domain GAGVSQTPSNKVTEKGKYVELRCDPISGHTALYWYRQSLGQGPEFLIYFQGTGAADDSGLPNDRFFAVRPEGSVSTLKIQRTERGDSAVYLCASSLRGGREQFFGPGTRLTVL.

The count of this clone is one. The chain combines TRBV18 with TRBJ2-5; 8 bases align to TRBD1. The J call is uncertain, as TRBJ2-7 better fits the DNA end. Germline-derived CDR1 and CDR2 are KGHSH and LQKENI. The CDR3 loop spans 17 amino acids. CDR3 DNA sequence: TGTGCCAGCTCACCAACGTCAAACTTACAGGGGGCCTACGAGCAGTACTTC. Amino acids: CASSPTSNLQGAYEQYF.

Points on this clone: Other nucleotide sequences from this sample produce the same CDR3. In DNA form, the CDR3 reads TGTGCCAGCTCCCCGGGACAGGGGAATCAGCCCCAGCATTTT. Its translation: CASSPGQGNQPQHF. J is TRBJ1-5 and V is TRBV6-5; 10 bases fit TRBD1. V lost 8 bases and J lost 4; bases outside the gene matches: 5. Germline V gene data show CDR1 as MNHEY and CDR2 as SVGAGI. The CDR3 contains 14 residues.

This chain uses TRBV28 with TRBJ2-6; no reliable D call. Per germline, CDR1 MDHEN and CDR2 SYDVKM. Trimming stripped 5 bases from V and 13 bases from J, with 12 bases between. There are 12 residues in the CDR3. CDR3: CASSPRMSVLTF. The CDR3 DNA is TGTGCCAGCAGTCCCCGTATGAGTGTCCTGACTTTC.

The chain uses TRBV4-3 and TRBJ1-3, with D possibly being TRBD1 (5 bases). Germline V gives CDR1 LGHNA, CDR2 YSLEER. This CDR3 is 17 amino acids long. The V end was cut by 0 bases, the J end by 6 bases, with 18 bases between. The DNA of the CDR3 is TGCGCCAGCAGCCAAGATGGGGGGAGGGGCTTACCAAACACCATATATTTT. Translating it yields CASSQDGGRGLPNTIYF.